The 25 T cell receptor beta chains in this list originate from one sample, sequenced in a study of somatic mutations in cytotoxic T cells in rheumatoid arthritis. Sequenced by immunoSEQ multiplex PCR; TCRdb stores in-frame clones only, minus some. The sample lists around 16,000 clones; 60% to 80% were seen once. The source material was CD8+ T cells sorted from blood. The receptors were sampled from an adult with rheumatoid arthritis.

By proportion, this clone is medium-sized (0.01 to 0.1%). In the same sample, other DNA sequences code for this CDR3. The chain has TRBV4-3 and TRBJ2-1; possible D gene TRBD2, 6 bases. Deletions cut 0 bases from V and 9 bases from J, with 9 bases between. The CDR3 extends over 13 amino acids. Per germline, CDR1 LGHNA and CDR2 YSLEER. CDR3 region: CASSQDGGFEQFF. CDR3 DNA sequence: TGCGCCAGCAGCCAAGATGGAGGGTTTGAGCAGTTCTTC.

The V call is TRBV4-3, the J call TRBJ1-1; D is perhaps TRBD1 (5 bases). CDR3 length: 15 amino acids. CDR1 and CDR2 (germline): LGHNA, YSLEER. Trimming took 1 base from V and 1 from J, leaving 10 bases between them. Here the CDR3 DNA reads TGCGCCAGCAGCCAAGGAGGGGAACCGAACACTGAAGCTTTCTTT. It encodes CASSQGGEPNTEAFF.

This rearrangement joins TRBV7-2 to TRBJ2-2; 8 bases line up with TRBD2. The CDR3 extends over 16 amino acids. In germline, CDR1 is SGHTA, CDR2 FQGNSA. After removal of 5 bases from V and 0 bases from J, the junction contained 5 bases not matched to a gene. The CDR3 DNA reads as TGTGCCAGCAGCCAAGGACTAGCTACGAACACCGGGGAGCTGTTTTTT. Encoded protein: CASSQGLATNTGELFF.

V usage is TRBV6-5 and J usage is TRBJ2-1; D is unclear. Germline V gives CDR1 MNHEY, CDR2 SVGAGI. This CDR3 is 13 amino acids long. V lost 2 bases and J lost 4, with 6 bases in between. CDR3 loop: CASSYGQYNEQFF. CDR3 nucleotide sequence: TGTGCCAGCAGTTACGGCCAATACAATGAGCAGTTCTTC.

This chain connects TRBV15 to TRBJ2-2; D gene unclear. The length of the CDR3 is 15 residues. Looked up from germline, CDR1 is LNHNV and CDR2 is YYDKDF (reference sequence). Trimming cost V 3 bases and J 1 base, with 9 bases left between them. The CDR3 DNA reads TGTGCCACCAGCAGCGTTTCAGGGAACACCGGGGAGCTGTTTTTT. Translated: CATSSVSGNTGELFF.

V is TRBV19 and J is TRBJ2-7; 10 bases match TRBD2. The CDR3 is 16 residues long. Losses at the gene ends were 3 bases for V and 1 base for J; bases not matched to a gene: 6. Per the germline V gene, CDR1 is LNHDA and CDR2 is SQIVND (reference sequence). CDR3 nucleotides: TGTGCCAGTAGTATCTCGATAGCGGGAGGTTCCTACGAGCAGTACTTC. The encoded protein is CASSISIAGGSYEQYF.

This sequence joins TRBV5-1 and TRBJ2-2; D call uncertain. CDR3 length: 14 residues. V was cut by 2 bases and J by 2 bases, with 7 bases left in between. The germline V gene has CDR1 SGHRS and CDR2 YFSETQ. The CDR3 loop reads CASSFVTNTGELFF. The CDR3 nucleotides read TGCGCCAGCAGCTTTGTTACAAACACCGGGGAGCTGTTTTTT.

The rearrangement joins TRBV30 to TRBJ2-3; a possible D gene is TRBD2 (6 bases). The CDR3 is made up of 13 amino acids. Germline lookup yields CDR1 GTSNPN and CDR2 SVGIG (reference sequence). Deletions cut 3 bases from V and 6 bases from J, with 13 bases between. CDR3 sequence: CAWSSTGGDTQYF. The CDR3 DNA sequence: TGTGCCTGGAGCTCGACCGGAGGGGATACGCAGTATTTT.

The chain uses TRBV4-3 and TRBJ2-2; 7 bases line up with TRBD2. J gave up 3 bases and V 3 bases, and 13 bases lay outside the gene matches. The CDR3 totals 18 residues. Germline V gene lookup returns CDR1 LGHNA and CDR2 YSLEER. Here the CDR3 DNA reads TGCGCCAGCAGCCAGGCCGTCTTCGGCGGGAGAGACACCGGGGAGCTGTTTTTT. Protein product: CASSQAVFGGRDTGELFF.

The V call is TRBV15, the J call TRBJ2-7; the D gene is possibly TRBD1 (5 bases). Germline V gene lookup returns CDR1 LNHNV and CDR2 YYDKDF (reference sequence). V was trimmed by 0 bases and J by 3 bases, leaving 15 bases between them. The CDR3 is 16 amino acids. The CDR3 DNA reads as TGTGCCACCAGCAGAGATTGGCAGGGCCCGATCTACGAGCAGTACTTC. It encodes CATSRDWQGPIYEQYF.

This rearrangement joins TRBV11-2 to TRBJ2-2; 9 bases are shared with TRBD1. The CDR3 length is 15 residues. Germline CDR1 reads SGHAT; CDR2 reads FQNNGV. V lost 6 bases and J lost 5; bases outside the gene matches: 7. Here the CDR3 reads CASRPGQGGTGELFF. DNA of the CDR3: TGTGCCAGCAGGCCGGGACAGGGTGGTACCGGGGAGCTGTTTTTT.

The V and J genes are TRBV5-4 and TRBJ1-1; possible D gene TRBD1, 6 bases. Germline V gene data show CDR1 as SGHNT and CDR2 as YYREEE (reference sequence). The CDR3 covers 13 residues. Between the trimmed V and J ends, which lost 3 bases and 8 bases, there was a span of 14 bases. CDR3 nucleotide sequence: TGTGCCAGCAGCTCGCCGGGACACCCCGAAGCTTTCTTT. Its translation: CASSSPGHPEAFF.

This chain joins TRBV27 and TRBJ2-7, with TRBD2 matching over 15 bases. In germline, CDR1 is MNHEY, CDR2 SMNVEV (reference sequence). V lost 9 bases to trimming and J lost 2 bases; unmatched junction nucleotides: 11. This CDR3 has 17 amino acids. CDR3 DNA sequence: TGTGCCAGTCAACCGGGACTAGCGGGAGGTCGTCCCTACGAGCAGTACTTC. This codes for CASQPGLAGGRPYEQYF.

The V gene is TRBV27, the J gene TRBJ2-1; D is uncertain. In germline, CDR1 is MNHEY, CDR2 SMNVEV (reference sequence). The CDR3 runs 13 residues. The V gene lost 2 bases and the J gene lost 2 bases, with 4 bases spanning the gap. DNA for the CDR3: TGTGCCAGCAGTTTAGTGGCCTACAATGAGCAGTTCTTC. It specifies CASSLVAYNEQFF.

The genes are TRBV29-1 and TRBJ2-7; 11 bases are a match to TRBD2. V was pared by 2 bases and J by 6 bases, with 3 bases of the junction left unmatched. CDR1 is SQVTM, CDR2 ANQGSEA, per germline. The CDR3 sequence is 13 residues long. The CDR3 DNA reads TGCAGCGTTGAAATAGCGGGAGGGGGCGAGCAGTACTTC. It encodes CSVEIAGGGEQYF.

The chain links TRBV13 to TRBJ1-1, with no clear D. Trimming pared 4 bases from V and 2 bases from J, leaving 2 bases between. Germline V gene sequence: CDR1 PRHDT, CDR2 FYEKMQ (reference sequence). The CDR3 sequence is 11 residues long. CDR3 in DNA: TGTGCCAGCAGCTCAAACACTGAAGCTTTCTTT. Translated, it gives CASSSNTEAFF.

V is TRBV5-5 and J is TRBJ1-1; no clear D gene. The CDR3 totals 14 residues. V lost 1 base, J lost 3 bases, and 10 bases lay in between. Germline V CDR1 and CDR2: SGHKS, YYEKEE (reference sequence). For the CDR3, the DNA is TGTGCCAGCAGCTTGTCTTCGGGGTACACTGAAGCTTTCTTT. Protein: CASSLSSGYTEAFF. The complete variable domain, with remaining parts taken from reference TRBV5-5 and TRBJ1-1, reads DAGVTQSPTHLIKTRGQQVTLRCSPISGHKSVSWYQQVLGQGPQFIFQYYEKEERGRGNFPDRFSARQFPNYSSELNVNALLLGDSALYLCASSLSSGYTEAFFGQGTRLTVV.

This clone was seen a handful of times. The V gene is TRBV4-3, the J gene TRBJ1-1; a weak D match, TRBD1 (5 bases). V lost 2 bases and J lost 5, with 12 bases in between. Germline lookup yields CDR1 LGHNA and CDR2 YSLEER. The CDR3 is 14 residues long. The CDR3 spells CASSQQGGRTEAFF. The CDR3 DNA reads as TGCGCCAGCAGCCAACAGGGAGGGAGGACTGAAGCTTTCTTT.

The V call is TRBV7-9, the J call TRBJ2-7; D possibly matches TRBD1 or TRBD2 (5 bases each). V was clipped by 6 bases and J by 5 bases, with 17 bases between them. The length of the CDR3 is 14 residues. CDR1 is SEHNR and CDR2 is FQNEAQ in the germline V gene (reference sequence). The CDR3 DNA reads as TGTGCCAGCAGTTGGAGTGCTGGGGACCACGAGCAGTACTTC. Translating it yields CASSWSAGDHEQYF.

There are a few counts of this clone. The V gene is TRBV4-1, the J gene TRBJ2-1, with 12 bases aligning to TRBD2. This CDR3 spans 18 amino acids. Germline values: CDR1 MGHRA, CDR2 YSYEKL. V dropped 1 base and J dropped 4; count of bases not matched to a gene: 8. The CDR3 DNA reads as TGCGCCAGCAGCCAAGTCCCACTAGCGGGAGGTCGATACAATGAGCAGTTCTTC. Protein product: CASSQVPLAGGRYNEQFF.

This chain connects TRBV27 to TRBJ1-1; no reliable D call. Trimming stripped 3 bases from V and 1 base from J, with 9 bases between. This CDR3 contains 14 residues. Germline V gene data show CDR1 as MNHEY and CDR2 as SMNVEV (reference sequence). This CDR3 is CASSFSQPNTEAFF. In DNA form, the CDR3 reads TGTGCCAGCAGTTTTTCACAGCCGAACACTGAAGCTTTCTTT.

Written as DNA, the CDR3 is TGTGCCAGCAGCCTGGGACTGGCCTACGAGCAGTACTTC. Its translation is CASSLGLAYEQYF. The chain recombines TRBV13 with TRBJ2-7; TRBD2 might be the D (6 bases). Trimming took 5 bases from V and 2 from J, leaving 10 bases between them. Germline V lookup: CDR1 PRHDT, CDR2 FYEKMQ (reference sequence). CDR3 size: 13 residues.

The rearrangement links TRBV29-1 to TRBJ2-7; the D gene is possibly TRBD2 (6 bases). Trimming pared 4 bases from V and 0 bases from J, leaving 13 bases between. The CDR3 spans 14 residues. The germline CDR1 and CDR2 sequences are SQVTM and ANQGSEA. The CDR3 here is CSVGGWEDSYEQYF. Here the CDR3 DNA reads TGCAGCGTTGGTGGGTGGGAGGACTCCTACGAGCAGTACTTC.

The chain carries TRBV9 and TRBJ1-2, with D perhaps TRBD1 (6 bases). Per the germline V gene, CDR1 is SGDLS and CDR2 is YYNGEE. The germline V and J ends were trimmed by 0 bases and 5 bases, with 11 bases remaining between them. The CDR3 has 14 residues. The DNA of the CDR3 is TGTGCCAGCAGCGTAGGGGGGGGCGAGTATGGCTACACCTTC. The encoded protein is CASSVGGGEYGYTF.

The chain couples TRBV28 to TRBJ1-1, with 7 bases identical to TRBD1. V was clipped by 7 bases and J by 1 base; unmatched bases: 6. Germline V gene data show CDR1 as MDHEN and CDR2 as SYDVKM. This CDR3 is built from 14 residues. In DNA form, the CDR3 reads TGTGCCAGCAACCCGGGACAGTGGAACACTGAAGCTTTCTTT. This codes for CASNPGQWNTEAFF.